This TCR beta chain was retrieved from a study of identical twins. Each CDR3 protein is one row after TCRdb ran MiXCR on the 5' RACE reads. The sample has about 790,000 distinct CDR3 sequences; roughly 18% are singletons. Looked up from germline, CDR1 is SGHTA and CDR2 is FQGNSA. The CDR3 consists of 17 residues. Trimming removed 1 base at V and 4 bases at J, with 16 bases between. These records were also assigned to another study, of T cells expressing NK-cell markers. That source notes: The TCR beta repertoires originated in sorted CD3+CD56+NKG2C+, CD3+CD56+NKG2C- and CD3+CD56-NKG2C+ T cells. The authors sequenced eight donors, of whom seven were HCMV-seropositive and one was seronegative. In several experiments, sorting was confined to alpha-beta TCR T cells through use of an anti-gamma-delta TCR antibody.

The sample was PBMCs. The gene calls are TRBV7-2 and TRBJ2-2, with D tentatively TRBD2 (6 bases). The source of this sequence is a woman aged 18 to 35 in good health. CDR3 amino acids: CASSLVSQRAGTGELFF. For the CDR3, the DNA is TGTGCCAGCAGCTTAGTCTCCCAGCGGGCTGGCACCGGGGAGCTGTTTTTT.